Listed below are T cell receptor beta chains from one sample, sequenced in a study of early T cells in non-severe SARS-CoV-2 infection. TCRdb re-analysed the 5' RACE reads in MiXCR, keeping a single row per CDR3 protein. The sample lists some 71,000 distinct CDR3 sequences; over 10% were seen once. This specimen was whole blood, taken at baseline. These receptors were taken from an adult who was a healthcare worker with PCR-confirmed SARS-CoV-2 infection or an uninfected control (not recorded which). Each CDR3 is given without its conserved first and last residue. Fields, in order: V gene, clone size, CDR3 protein. The size of a clone is reported for some rows only, either as once, few or many, or as a class for expanded clones.

>TRBV27|many
ASSFWAKDLANQPQH
>TRBV5-5|many
ASSQRTGAGVGTGELF
>TRBV11-2|many
ASSRLPGGEKLF
>TRBV12-3/TRBV12-4|many
ASSPGGTQY
>TRBV18|many
ASSLDRGGLSGNTIY
>TRBV5-1|NA
ASSLAAVGNTIY
>TRBV11-3|many
ASSSETGGSYNEQF
>TRBV3-1|few
ASSQIGGGANEQF
>TRBV5-1|many
ASTPGRLYGYT
>TRBV18|NA
ASSPVMNEQF
>TRBV12-3/TRBV12-4|once
ASRPQGSSGNTIY
>TRBV5-1|NA
ASGPSGANVLT
>TRBV3-1|many
ASSQGGGVGQPQH
>TRBV20-1|NA
SARDARLPGVGNEQF
>TRBV6-2/TRBV6-3|few
ASSYLRDYEQY
>TRBV19|NA
ASSILDRPRTYNEQF
>TRBV7-9|NA
ASSLGQGVETQY
>TRBV1|many
TSSQECMAGVSPWYGYT
>TRBV5-4|NA
ASSLGGSKGETQY
>TRBV20-1|few
SARRSGGSQPQH
>TRBV12-3/TRBV12-4|few
ASSYSNTGELF
>TRBV7-2|many
ASSLDASTDTQY
>TRBV9|NA
ASSGVTSYEQY
>TRBV12-3/TRBV12-4|NA
ASSPGTRHNEQF
>TRBV15|few
ATSETRGTSDTQY
>TRBV20-1|many
SARDRSGSSYGYT
>TRBV10-3|NA
AISATGRTEAF
>TRBV12-5|NA
ASGLGGQGTQY
>TRBV29-1|many
SVTRGLYGYT
>TRBV11-1|NA
ASSLAAGTLYEQY
>TRBV5-1|few
ASSLSQLADTQY
>TRBV12-3/TRBV12-4|NA
ASSPPPRSSYNEQF
>TRBV9|NA
ASSIRAGEETQY
>TRBV7-6|many
ASSLTSGTGRHEQY
>TRBV6-1|NA
ATLTGGGGELF
>TRBV28|NA
ASSPPLRPLFEQF
>TRBV7-8|many
ASSLGTVNTEAF
>TRBV20-1|many
SARDGSDTYEQY
>TRBV18|many
ASSFGGRHNEQF
>TRBV3-1|many
ASSQGPGQGDGYT
>TRBV7-9|many
ASSLGGASFGGEKLF
>TRBV6-2/TRBV6-3|many
ASVSRGAARHEQF
>TRBV19|NA
ASRQALGSPLH
>TRBV29-1|NA
SVERQNTEAF
>TRBV29-1|few
SALAGSTMGQY
>TRBV7-8|few
ASSLGAGLETQY
>TRBV20-1|NA
SAAGLAGDGTSTDTQY
>TRBV29-1|many
SVQPGQGAHYEQY
>TRBV6-1|once
ASKFVRYSDTQY
>TRBV20-1|few
SARDRIAGFTGELF
>TRBV24-1|many
ATSDPGFNEQF
>TRBV29-1|few
SVLGGTDTQY
>TRBV7-3|many
ASSLTATTDTQY
>TRBV5-5|NA
ASSLAGPGANVLT
>TRBV7-9|NA
ASSPRGGQGTSTDTQY
>TRBV29-1|few
SGRRQETQY
>TRBV10-3|NA
AISEGPNIQY